One sample yielded the 9 T cell receptor beta chains listed below, sequenced in a study of blood T cell repertoires in COVID-19. Repertoires were generated with immunoSEQ multiplex PCR, while TCRdb's copy carries only in-frame clones and drops some. The data contain about 260,000 clones, approximately 84% of them singletons. The source material was peripheral blood. These receptors were taken from a woman of 80 years or more with acute or convalescent COVID-19.

This clone was counted between two and nine times. This chain joins TRBV5-1 and TRBJ2-7; tentative D call: TRBD2 (6 bases). From germline, CDR1 is SGHRS and CDR2 YFSETQ. This CDR3 has 15 residues. V lost 0 bases and J 5 bases, leaving 15 bases between the germline ends. CDR3 amino acids: CASSLGGGEVHEQYF. The CDR3 region has the DNA TGCGCCAGCAGCTTGGGAGGAGGGGAAGTGCACGAGCAGTACTTC.

The rearrangement links TRBV18 to TRBJ1-1; maybe TRBD1 (5 bases). The V and J ends lost 3 bases and 5 bases respectively, with 16 bases between them. The CDR3 is 15 amino acids. CDR1 and CDR2 from the germline V gene are KGHSH and LQKENI. CDR3 sequence (DNA): TGTGCCAGCTCACCGCTCCGGGGGAGGGAAACTGAAGCTTTCTTT. This codes for CASSPLRGRETEAFF.

The chain couples TRBV2 to TRBJ1-4, with 7 bases matching TRBD1. Germline V gene data show CDR1 as SNHLY and CDR2 as FYNNEI. The CDR3 consists of 13 residues. With V trimmed by 6 bases and J by 8 bases, 6 bases remained unmatched. This chain's CDR3 is CASRGQSYEKLFF. CDR3 DNA: TGTGCCAGCAGGGGACAGAGTTACGAAAAACTGTTTTTT.

The CDR3 is CASRPGQLLYGYTF. In DNA form, the CDR3 reads TGTGCCAGCAGACCCGGACAGCTTCTTTATGGCTACACCTTC. The V gene is TRBV6-5, the J gene TRBJ1-2; TRBD1 might be the D (6 bases). V shed 6 bases and J shed 5 bases, with 16 bases lying between them. Germline V CDR1 and CDR2: MNHEY, SVGAGI. This CDR3 has 14 amino acids.

The chain joins TRBV6-5 to TRBJ2-1; 14 nucleotides align to TRBD2. The CDR3 runs 15 residues. V lost 4 bases and J lost 7; bases outside the gene matches: 3. Germline CDR1 MNHEY, CDR2 SVGAGI. CDR3 sequence: CASSLGTSGGNEQFF. The CDR3 DNA sequence: TGTGCCAGCAGTTTGGGGACTAGCGGGGGTAATGAGCAGTTCTTC.

The V gene is TRBV5-7, the J gene TRBJ2-7; 9 bases fit TRBD1. Being an ORF, TRBV5-7 has a function that is uncertain. CDR3 size: 15 residues. Trimming removed 4 bases from V and 6 bases from J; junction bases left unmatched: 11. CDR3 residues: CASSREPGQGSEQYF. The CDR3, as DNA: TGTGCCAGCAGCCGAGAACCGGGACAGGGCTCCGAGCAGTACTTC.

The rearrangement uses TRBV29-1 and TRBJ2-1, with TRBD2 matching 7 bases. This CDR3 contains 13 residues. CDR1 and CDR2 (germline): SQVTM, ANQGSEA. The trim removed 6 bases at V and 7 bases at J, leaving 9 bases unmatched. The CDR3 DNA sequence: TGCAGCGTCGCGGGAGCGGTAACTAATGAGCAGTTCTTC. As protein: CSVAGAVTNEQFF.

The chain has TRBV3-1 (or the pseudogene TRBV3-2) and TRBJ1-1; unclear D gene. V gave up 3 bases and J gave up 3 bases, with 5 bases separating them. Germline loops: CDR1 LGHDT, CDR2 YNNKEL (reference sequence). The CDR3 contains 12 residues. CDR3 in amino acids: CASSHRDTEAFF. The CDR3 DNA sequence: TGTGCCAGCAGCCACCGGGACACTGAAGCTTTCTTT.

This chain connects TRBV12-3 or TRBV12-4 to TRBJ1-2; no reliable D call. The CDR3 extends over 12 amino acids. V dropped 7 bases and J dropped 4 bases, with 10 bases sitting between them. This CDR3 is CASTITFYGYTF. The CDR3 DNA sequence: TGTGCCAGCACCATAACTTTCTATGGCTACACCTTC.